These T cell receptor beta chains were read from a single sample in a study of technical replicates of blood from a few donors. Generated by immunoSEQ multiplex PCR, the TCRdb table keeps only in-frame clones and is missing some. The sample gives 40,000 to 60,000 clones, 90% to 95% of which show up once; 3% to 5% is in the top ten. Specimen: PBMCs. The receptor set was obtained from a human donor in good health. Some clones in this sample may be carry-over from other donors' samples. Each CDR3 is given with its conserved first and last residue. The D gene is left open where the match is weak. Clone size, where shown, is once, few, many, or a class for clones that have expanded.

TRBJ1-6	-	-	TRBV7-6	TGTGCCAGCAGCCCCCAGGGGAATTCACCCCTCCACTTT	CASSPQGNSPLHF
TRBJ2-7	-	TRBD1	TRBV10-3	TGTGCCATTAGTAGTCACCCAGGGGGCTCGGGCGAGCAGTACTTC	CAISSHPGGSGEQYF
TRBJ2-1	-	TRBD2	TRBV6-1	TGTGCCAGCAGTGTTCGACTAGCGGGAAACAATGAGCAGTTCTTC	CASSVRLAGNNEQFF
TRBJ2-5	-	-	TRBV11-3	TGTGCCAGCAGCTTAGATCGTCAGACCCAGTACTTC	CASSLDRQTQYF
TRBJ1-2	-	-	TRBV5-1	TGCGCCAGCAGCTTGACAACAGACGCTTATGGCTACACCTTC	CASSLTTDAYGYTF
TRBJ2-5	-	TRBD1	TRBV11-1	TGTGCCAGCAGCCTAACGGGACAGGGGGGTGAGACCCAGTACTTC	CASSLTGQGGETQYF
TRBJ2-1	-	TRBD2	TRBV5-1	TGCGCCAGCAGCTCAGCGGGGGGGTACAATGAGCAGTTCTTC	CASSSAGGYNEQFF
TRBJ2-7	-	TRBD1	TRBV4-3	TGCGCCAGCAGCCAAGATCGACAGGGGGCTTACGAGCAGTACTTC	CASSQDRQGAYEQYF
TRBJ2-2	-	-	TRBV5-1	TGCGCCAGCAGCTACATGACTAGCGGGGAGCTGTTTTTT	CASSYMTSGELFF
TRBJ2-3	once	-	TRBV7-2	TGTGCCAGCAGCCCGGGAACCTCGGGAGATACGCAGTATTTT	CASSPGTSGDTQYF
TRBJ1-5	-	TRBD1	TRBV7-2	TGTGCCAGCAGCACAAGGACAGGGATGACCAATCAGCCCCAGCATTTT	CASSTRTGMTNQPQHF
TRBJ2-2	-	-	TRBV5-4	TGTGCCAGCAGCTTTAGTGGGGAGCTGTTTTTT	CASSFSGELFF
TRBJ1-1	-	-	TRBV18	TGTGCCAGCTCACCTTTGGACAGTCTGGGGACTGAAGCTTTCTTT	CASSPLDSLGTEAFF
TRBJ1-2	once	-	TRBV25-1	TGTGCCAGCAGTGAATTGAGGCAGAACTATGGCTACACCTTC	CASSELRQNYGYTF
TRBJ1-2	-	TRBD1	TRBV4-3	TGCGCCAGCAGCCAAGAGACAGGGGCCTATGGCTACACCTTC	CASSQETGAYGYTF
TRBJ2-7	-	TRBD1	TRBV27	TGTGCCAGCAGTGCCGACAGGGGGCAGGAGGTCTACGAGCAGTACTTC	CASSADRGQEVYEQYF
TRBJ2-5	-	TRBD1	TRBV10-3	TGTGCCATCAGCTCCGGGACAGGTGCCCAAGAGACCCAGTACTTC	CAISSGTGAQETQYF
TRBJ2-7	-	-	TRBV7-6	TGTGCCAGCAGCCCCGGACTTGAACCCTACGAGCAGTACTTC	CASSPGLEPYEQYF
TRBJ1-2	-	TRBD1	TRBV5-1	TGCGCCAGCAGCTTGGGGACAGGTTCTAACTATGGCTACACCTTC	CASSLGTGSNYGYTF
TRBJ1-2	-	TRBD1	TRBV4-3	TGCGCCAGCAGCCCTACAGGGGGCGGCCACTATGGCTACACCTTC	CASSPTGGGHYGYTF
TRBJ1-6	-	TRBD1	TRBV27	TGTGCCAGCTCGTTCGTCCGGGACAGATATAATTCACCCCTCCACTTT	CASSFVRDRYNSPLHF
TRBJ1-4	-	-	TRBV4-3	TGCGCCAGCAGCCAAGACCCCCACAGGGCGGGTAATGAAAAACTGTTTTTT	CASSQDPHRAGNEKLFF
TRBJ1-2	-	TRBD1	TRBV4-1	TGCGCCAGCAGCCAGGGGACAGGGGTCTATGGCTACACCTTC	CASSQGTGVYGYTF
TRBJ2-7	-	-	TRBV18	TGTGCCAGCTCACCATCCGCGGGGGCTTCCTACGAGCAGTACTTC	CASSPSAGASYEQYF
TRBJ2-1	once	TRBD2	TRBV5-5	TGTGCCAGCAGCTTGGTCGGACTAGCGGGGGAGACATACAATGAGCAGTTCTTC	CASSLVGLAGETYNEQFF
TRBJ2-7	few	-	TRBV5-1	TGCGCCAGCAGTTTACTCCCCCCCTACGAGCAGTACTTC	CASSLLPPYEQYF
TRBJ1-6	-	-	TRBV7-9	TGTGCCAGCAGCTCCGGGTCCGATAATTCACCCCTCCACTTT	CASSSGSDNSPLHF
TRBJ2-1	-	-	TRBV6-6	TGTGCCAGCAGTCAACGGGATGAGCAGTTCTTC	CASSQRDEQFF
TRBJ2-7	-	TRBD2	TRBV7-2	TGTGCCAGCAGCTTAGGACTAGCGGGGCCTTACGAGCAGTACTTC	CASSLGLAGPYEQYF
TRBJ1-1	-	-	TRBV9	TGTGCCAGCAGCGCCCACGCGGCAGAGAACACTGAAGCTTTCTTT	CASSAHAAENTEAFF
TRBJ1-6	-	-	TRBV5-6	TGTGCCAGCAGCTTACCGAGTCATAATTCACCCCTCCACTTT	CASSLPSHNSPLHF
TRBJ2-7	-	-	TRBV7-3	TGTGCCAGCAGCCGTGCCGGGAGCGACTACGAGCAGTACTTC	CASSRAGSDYEQYF
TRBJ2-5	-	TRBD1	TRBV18	TGTGCCAGCTCTAAGGGGGCGGTCCAAGAGACCCAGTACTTC	CASSKGAVQETQYF
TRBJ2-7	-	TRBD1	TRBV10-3	TGTGCCATCAGTGCCGGACAGGGGGCTTACGAGCAGTACTTC	CAISAGQGAYEQYF
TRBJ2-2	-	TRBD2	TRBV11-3	TGTGCCAGCAGTCGACGGGGGCTAGCGGGGTACACCGGGGAGCTGTTTTTT	CASSRRGLAGYTGELFF
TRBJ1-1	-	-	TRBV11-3	TGTGCCAGCAGCTTAGAGGGGGCGCAGGGCACTGAAGCTTTCTTT	CASSLEGAQGTEAFF